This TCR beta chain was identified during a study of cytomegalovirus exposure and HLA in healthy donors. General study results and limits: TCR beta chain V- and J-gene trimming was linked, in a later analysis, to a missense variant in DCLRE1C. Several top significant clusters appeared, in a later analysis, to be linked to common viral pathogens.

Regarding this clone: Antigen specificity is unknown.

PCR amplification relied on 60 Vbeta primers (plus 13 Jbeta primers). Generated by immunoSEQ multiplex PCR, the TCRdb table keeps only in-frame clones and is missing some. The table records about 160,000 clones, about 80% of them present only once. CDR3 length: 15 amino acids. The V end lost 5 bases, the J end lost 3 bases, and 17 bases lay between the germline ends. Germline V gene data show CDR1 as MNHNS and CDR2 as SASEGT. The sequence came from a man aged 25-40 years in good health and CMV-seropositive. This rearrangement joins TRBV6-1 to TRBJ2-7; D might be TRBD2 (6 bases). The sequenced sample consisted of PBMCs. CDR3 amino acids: CASSWDSPSLYEQYF. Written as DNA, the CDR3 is TGTGCCAGCAGTTGGGACTCCCCATCCCTCTACGAGCAGTACTTC.